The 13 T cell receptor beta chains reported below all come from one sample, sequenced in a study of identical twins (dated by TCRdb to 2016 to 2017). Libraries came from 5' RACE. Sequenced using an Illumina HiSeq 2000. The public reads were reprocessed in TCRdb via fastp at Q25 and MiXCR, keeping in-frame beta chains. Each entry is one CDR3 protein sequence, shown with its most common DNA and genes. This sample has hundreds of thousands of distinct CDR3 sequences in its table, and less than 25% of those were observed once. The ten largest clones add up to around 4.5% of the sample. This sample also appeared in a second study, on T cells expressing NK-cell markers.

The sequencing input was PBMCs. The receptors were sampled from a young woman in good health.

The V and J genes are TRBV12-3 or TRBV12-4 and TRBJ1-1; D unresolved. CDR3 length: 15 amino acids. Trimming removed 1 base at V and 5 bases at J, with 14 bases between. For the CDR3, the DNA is TGTGCCAGCAGTTTAGGGGCGGAGCGGCGGACTGAAGCTTTCTTT. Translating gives CASSLGAERRTEAFF.

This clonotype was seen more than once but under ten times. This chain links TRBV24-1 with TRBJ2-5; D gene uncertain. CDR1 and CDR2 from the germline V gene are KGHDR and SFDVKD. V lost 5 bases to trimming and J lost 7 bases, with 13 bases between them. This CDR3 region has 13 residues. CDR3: CATSATTGLTQYF. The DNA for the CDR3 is TGTGCCACCAGTGCGACGACTGGCCTGACCCAGTACTTC.

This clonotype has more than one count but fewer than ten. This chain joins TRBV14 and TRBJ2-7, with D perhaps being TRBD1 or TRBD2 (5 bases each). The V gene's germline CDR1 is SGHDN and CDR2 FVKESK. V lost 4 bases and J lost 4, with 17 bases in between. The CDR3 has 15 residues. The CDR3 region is CASSRPGTAQYEQYF. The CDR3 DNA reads TGTGCCAGCAGCCGCCCCGGGACGGCACAATACGAGCAGTACTTC.

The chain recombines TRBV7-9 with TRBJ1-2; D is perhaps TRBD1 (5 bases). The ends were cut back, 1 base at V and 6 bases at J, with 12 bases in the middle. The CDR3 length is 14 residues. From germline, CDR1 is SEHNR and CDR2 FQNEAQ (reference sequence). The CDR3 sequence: CASSLEGRRDGYTF. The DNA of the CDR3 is TGTGCCAGCAGCTTAGAGGGGAGGAGGGATGGCTACACCTTC.

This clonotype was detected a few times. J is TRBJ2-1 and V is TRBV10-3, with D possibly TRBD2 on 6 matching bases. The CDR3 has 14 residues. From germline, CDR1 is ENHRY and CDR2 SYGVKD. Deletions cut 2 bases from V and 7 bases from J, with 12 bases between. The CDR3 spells CAISEGQGRNEQFF. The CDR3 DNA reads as TGTGCCATCAGTGAGGGCCAAGGGAGGAATGAGCAGTTCTTC.

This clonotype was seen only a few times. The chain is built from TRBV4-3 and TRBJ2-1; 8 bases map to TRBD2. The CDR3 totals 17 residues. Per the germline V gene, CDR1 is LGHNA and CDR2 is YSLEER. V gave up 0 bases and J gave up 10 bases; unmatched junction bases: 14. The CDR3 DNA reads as TGCGCCAGCAGCCAAGATGGTCAGCCTAGCGGGTGGGGGGAGCAGTTCTTC. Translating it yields CASSQDGQPSGWGEQFF.

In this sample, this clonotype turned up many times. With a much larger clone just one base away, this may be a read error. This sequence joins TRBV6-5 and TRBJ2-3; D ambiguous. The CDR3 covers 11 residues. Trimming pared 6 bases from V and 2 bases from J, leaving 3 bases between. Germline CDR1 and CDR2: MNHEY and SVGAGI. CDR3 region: CASRYTDTQYF. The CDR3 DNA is TGTGCCAGCAGATACACAGATACGCAGTATTTT.

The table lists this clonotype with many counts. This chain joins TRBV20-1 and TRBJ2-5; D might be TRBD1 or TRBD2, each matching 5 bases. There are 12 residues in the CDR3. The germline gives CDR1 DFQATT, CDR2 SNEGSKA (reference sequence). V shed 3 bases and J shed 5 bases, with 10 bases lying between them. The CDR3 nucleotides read TGCAGTGCTAGTCGGGGCTGGGAGACCCAGTACTTC. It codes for CSASRGWETQYF.

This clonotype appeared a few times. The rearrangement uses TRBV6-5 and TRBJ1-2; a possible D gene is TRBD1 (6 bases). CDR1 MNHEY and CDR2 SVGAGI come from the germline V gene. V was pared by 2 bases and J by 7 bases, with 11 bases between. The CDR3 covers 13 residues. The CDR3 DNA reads TGTGCCAGCAGTTACCGGGGGCTTGCTGGCTACACCTTC. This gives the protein CASSYRGLAGYTF.

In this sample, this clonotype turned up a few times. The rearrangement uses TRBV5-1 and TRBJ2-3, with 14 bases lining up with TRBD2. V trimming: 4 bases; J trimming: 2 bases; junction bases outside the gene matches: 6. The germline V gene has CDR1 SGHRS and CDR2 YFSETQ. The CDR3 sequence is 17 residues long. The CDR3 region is CASSPRLAGGPTDTQYF. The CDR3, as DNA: TGCGCCAGCAGCCCGAGACTAGCGGGGGGGCCCACAGATACGCAGTATTTT.

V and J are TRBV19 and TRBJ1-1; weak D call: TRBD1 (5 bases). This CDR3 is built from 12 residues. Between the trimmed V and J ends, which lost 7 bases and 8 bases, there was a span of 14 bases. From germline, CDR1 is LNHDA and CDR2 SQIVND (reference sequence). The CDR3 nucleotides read TGTGCCAGTACGGGACGGCCCCAGGAAGCTTTCTTT. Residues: CASTGRPQEAFF.

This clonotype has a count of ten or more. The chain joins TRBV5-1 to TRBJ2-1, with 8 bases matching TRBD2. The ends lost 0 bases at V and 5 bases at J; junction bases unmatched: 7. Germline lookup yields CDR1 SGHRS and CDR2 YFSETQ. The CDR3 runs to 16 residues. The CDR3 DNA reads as TGCGCCAGCAGCTTGGCCCCAAGCGGGAGTAACAATGAGCAGTTCTTC. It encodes CASSLAPSGSNNEQFF.

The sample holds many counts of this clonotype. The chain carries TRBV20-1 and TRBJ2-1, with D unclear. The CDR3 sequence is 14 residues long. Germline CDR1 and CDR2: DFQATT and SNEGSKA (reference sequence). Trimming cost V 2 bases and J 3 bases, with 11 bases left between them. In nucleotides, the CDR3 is TGCAGTGCTAGAAACCCTGTAGACTACAATGAGCAGTTCTTC. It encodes CSARNPVDYNEQFF.